This TCR beta chain was identified in a study of cytomegalovirus exposure and HLA in healthy donors. The PCR had 60 Vbeta and 13 Jbeta primers. The repertoire was sequenced with immunoSEQ multiplex PCR; TCRdb's copy has only in-frame clones and lacks some. The table shows around 170,000 clones, with roughly 84% occurring only once. Trimming pared 0 bases from V and 4 bases from J, leaving 10 bases between. CDR3 size: 14 residues. Germline V lookup: CDR1 SGHRS, CDR2 YFSETQ. The chain links TRBV5-1 to TRBJ1-1; possible D gene TRBD1, 5 bases. The origin of this receptor is a woman in her forties or fifties in good health and CMV-seropositive. Sequenced input: PBMCs. CDR3 sequence (DNA): TGCGCCAGCAGCTTGGAGGGTCAGGGCACTGAAGCTTTCTTT. Translation: CASSLEGQGTEAFF. The full variable domain, rest sourced from reference TRBV5-1 and TRBJ1-1, is KAGVTQTPRYLIKTRGQQVTLSCSPISGHRSVSWYQQTPGQGLQFLFEYFSETQRNKGNFPGRFSGRQFSNSRSEMNVSTLELGDSALYLCASSLEGQGTEAFFGQGTRLTVV.